This T cell receptor beta chain was obtained from a study of T-cell memory formation after mild COVID-19. The overall study: TCR clusters largely stayed donor specific.

Study-level points and caveats: Clones that contracted from day 15 to 85 had balanced CD4/CD8; later expanders were CD4+ biased.

A 5'RACE reaction primed in the constant segment made cDNA libraries of TCR alpha and TCR beta, and these carried sample barcodes and UMIs. MiXCR, applied by TCRdb to the 5' RACE reads, yields one record per CDR3 protein. Of 150,000 to 200,000 distinct CDR3 sequences in the sample, under 14% were seen once. In its sample, this clonotype was seen many times. The antigen is not known. This CDR3 is 14 amino acids long. Germline loops: CDR1 SGHRS, CDR2 YFSETQ. V lost 0 bases and J lost 3, with 7 bases in between. The chain combines TRBV5-1 with TRBJ2-1; unclear D gene. The source is a man younger than 30 who had mild COVID-19 (a few samples of this study predate the infection). Cell type and time point are not known. Sequenced sample: PBMCs or a T cell subset sorted from them (not recorded which). CDR3 protein: CASSLGLSYNEQFF. The CDR3 region has the DNA TGCGCCAGCAGCTTGGGACTGAGCTACAATGAGCAGTTCTTC.